A single sample is the source of the 11 T cell receptor beta chains below, sequenced in a study of CXCR3-negative and CXCR3-positive naive CD8 T cells (dated by TCRdb to between 2018 and 2021). Their target antigens are unknown. The reads were generated on a NextSeq 550. The Human TCR Profiling Kit (MiLaboratory) was used to make UMI-labeled 5' RACE TRB cDNA libraries. Following TCRdb reprocessing, every CDR3 protein sequence forms one entry, and DNA is not provided. The sample table gives around 140,000 distinct CDR3 sequences. The ten biggest clones cover around 0.37% of the sample. The paper as a whole reports these results and caveats: TRB CDR3s from CXCR3-positive naive cells showed higher hydrophobicity (lower Kidera factor 4), lower energy, and higher strength and volume indices than CXCR3-negative naive cells.

The sequenced sample consisted of naive CXCR3+ CD8+ T cells from blood. What this sample's cell subset or site label stands for: CD45RO-CCR7+CD27+CD95- naive CD8+ T cells expressing CXCR3 (TNR3+). These receptors all stem from a human donor in good health. Some clones in this sample may be carry-over from other donors' samples.

The chain recombines TRBV27 with TRBJ1-2; with no DNA, the TCRdb D assignment of TRBD1 cannot be verified. CDR1 is MNHEY, CDR2 SMNVEV, per germline (reference sequence). This CDR3 has 15 amino acids. The CDR3 is CASSWSGGSNYGYTF.

The rearrangement links TRBV6-2 or TRBV6-3 to TRBJ2-1; as DNA is missing, the TRBD1 call by TCRdb cannot be tested. CDR1 is MNHEY, CDR2 SVGEGT, per germline. The CDR3 totals 11 residues. CDR3 residues: CASSQDRIRFF.

The CDR3 loop reads CASSEAQGAENIQYF. The rearrangement joins TRBV2 to TRBJ2-4; there is no DNA to check the TCRdb D call of TRBD1. CDR3 length: 15 amino acids. CDR1 is SNHLY, CDR2 FYNNEI, per germline. The whole variable domain, remainder taken from reference TRBV2 and TRBJ2-4, is EPEVTQTPSHQVTQMGQEVILRCVPISNHLYFYWYRQILGQKVEFLVSFYNNEISEKSEIFDDQFSVERPDGSNFTLKIRSTKLEDSAMYFCASSEAQGAENIQYFGAGTRLSVL.

CDR3 protein: CASSEWDRRDTQYF. The rearrangement uses TRBV2 and TRBJ2-3; with no DNA, the TCRdb D assignment of TRBD1 cannot be verified. The germline gives CDR1 SNHLY, CDR2 FYNNEI. The CDR3 runs to 14 residues.

V is TRBV20-1 and J is TRBJ1-2; the D call of TRBD1 rests on TCRdb alone, since no DNA is present to check it. Germline V gene data show CDR1 as DFQATT and CDR2 as SNEGSKA (reference sequence). The CDR3 consists of 15 residues. The CDR3 spells CSARDWDGSGVRYTF.

J is TRBJ1-1 and V is TRBV19; checking the TCRdb D call of TRBD1 is not possible without DNA. Germline assignment: CDR1 LNHDA and CDR2 SQIVND (reference sequence). This CDR3 is built from 13 residues. CDR3 amino acids: CASSIRDNTEAFF.

The V and J genes are TRBV27 and TRBJ2-1; with no DNA, the TCRdb D assignment of TRBD1 cannot be verified. Germline lookup yields CDR1 MNHEY and CDR2 SMNVEV (reference sequence). The CDR3 runs 14 residues. CDR3 sequence: CASIGDRGHNEQFF.

V usage is TRBV7-2 and J usage is TRBJ2-3. The CDR3 totals 12 residues. Germline-derived CDR1 and CDR2 are SGHTA and FQGNSA. CDR3: CASSPTSDTQYF.

The rearrangement links TRBV28 to TRBJ2-5. The CDR3 is 17 amino acids. Per germline, CDR1 MDHEN and CDR2 SYDVKM. CDR3 sequence reads: CASSVGNRVFGQETQYF.

This sequence joins TRBV3-1 and TRBJ2-1. CDR3 length: 15 residues. Germline V gene data show CDR1 as LGHDT and CDR2 as YNNKEL (reference sequence). This chain's CDR3 is CASSQVSSSYNEQFF.

The chain uses TRBV20-1 and TRBJ2-7. Per the germline V gene, CDR1 is DFQATT and CDR2 is SNEGSKA (reference sequence). The CDR3 loop spans 11 amino acids. CDR3 region: CSAIGAAEQYF.